Below, one T cell receptor (beta chain) is given with its context. Germline CDR1 reads SGHKS; CDR2 reads YYEKEE (reference sequence). The CDR3 spans 14 residues. V was pared by 0 bases and J by 2 bases, with 8 bases between. Under the authors' procedure: The assay estimated nucleated cells by amplifying reference gene primers. Clones were sequenced by immunoSEQ multiplex PCR, and TCRdb holds only the in-frame ones, with some missing. That table gives V, J and clone size, and the DNA gave D and trimming. The sample yields 150,000 to 200,000 clones, roughly 90% seen once. These data are taken from a study of blood T cell repertoires in COVID-19.

The chain joins TRBV5-5 to TRBJ1-2; D remains unclear. What was sequenced was peripheral blood. This receptor was identified in a man in his sixties with acute or convalescent COVID-19. The CDR3 DNA is TGTGCCAGCAGCTTGGCTGCACTGAACTATGGCTACACCTTC. The encoded protein is CASSLAALNYGYTF.